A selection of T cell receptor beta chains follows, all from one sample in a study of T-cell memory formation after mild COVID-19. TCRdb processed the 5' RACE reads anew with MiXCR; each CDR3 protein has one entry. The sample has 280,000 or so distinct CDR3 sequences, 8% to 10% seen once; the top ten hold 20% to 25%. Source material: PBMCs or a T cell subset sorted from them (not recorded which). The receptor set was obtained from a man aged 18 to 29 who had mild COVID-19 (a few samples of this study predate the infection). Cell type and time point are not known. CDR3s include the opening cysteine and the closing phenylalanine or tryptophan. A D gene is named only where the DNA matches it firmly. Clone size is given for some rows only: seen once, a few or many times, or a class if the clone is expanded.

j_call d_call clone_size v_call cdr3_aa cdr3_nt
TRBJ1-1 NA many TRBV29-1 CSVVFFRGGNTEAFF TGCAGCGTTGTATTCTTCCGGGGTGGGAACACTGAAGCTTTCTTT
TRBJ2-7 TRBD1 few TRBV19 CASSRQGLPYEQYF TGTGCCAGTAGTCGACAGGGGCTTCCCTACGAGCAGTACTTC
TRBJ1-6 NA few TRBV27 CASSEPGSPLHF TGTGCCAGCAGTGAGCCAGGTTCACCCCTCCACTTT
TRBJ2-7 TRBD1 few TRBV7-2 CASRGTDRGLGEQYF TGTGCCAGCAGAGGGACGGACAGGGGGCTCGGCGAGCAGTACTTC
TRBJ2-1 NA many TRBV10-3 CAISESGMSYNEQFF TGTGCCATCAGTGAGTCGGGGATGTCCTACAATGAGCAGTTCTTC
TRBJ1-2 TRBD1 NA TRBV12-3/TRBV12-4 CASTRFGTVFWGYTF TGTGCCAGCACCCGATTCGGGACAGTCTTCTGGGGCTACACCTTC
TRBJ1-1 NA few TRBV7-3 CASSPPGGASEAFF TGTGCCAGCAGCCCCCCGGGAGGGGCGAGTGAAGCTTTCTTT
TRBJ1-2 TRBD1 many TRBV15 CATSRDLGQGLNYGYTF TGTGCCACCAGCAGAGATCTGGGACAGGGACTTAACTATGGCTACACCTTC
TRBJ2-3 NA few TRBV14 CASSLVGGAWQYF TGTGCCAGCAGCCTTGTAGGAGGGGCATGGCAGTATTTT
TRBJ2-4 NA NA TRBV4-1 CASSQDRWNIQYF TGCGCCAGCAGCCAAGATAGGTGGAACATTCAGTACTTC
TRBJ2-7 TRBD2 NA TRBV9 CASSVARGGPRSSEQYF TGTGCCAGCAGCGTAGCCCGGGGGGGCCCTCGGAGCAGCGAGCAGTACTTC
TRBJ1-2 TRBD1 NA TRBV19 CASSKDRGTNYGYTF TGTGCCAGTAGTAAAGACAGGGGAACTAACTATGGCTACACCTTC
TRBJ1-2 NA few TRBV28 CASRFRGTINYGYTF TGTGCCAGCAGATTCAGGGGTACTATTAACTATGGCTACACCTTC
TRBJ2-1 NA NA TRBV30 CAWSVITTGEQFF TGTGCCTGGAGTGTAATAACAACCGGTGAGCAGTTCTTC
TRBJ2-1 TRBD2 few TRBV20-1 CSAGRGLAATEQFF TGCAGTGCTGGACGGGGACTAGCGGCCACGGAGCAGTTCTTC
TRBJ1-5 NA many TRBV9 CASSVGGNSNQPQHF TGTGCCAGCAGCGTAGGGGGTAATAGCAATCAGCCCCAGCATTTT